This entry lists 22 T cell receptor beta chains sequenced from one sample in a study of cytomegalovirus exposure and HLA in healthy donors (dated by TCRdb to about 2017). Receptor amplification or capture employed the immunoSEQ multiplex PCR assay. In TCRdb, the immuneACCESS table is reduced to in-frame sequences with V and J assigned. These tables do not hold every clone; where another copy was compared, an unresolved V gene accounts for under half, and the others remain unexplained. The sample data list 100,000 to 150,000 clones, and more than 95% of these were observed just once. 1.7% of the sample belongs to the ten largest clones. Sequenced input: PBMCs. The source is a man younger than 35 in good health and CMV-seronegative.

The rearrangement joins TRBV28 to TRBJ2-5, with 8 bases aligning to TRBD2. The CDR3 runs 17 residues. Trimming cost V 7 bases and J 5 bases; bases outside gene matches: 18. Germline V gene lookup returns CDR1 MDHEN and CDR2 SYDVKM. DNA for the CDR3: TGTGCCAGCACAAGCGCAAGTGTACGGGAGGGCCACGAGACCCAGTACTTC. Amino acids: CASTSASVREGHETQYF.

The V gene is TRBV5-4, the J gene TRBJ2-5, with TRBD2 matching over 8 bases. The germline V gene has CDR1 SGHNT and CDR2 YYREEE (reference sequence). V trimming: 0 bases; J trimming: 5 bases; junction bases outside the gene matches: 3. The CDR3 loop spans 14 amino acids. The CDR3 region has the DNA TGTGCCAGCAGCTTGGCAGCGGGAGATGAGACCCAGTACTTC. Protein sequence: CASSLAAGDETQYF.

DNA of the CDR3: TGTGCCAGCAGTTACTTAGCCCAAACCGGGAATGAGCAGTTCTTC. Translating it yields CASSYLAQTGNEQFF. The chain couples TRBV6-5 to TRBJ2-1; D is uncertain. The germline CDR1 and CDR2 sequences are MNHEY and SVGAGI. Trimming pared 1 base from V and 7 bases from J, leaving 14 bases between. There are 15 residues in the CDR3.

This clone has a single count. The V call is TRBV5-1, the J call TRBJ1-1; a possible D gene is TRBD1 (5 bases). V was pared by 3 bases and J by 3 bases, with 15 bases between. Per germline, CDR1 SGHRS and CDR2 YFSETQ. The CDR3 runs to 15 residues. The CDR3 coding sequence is TGCGCCAGCAGCTCCTCATCCTTAGGGGACACTGAAGCTTTCTTT. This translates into CASSSSSLGDTEAFF.

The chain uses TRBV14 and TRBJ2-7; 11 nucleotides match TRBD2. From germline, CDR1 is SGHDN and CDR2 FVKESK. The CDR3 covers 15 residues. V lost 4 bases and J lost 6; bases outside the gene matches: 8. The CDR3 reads CASSPQLAGVREQYF. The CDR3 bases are TGTGCCAGCAGCCCTCAACTAGCGGGAGTTCGCGAGCAGTACTTC.

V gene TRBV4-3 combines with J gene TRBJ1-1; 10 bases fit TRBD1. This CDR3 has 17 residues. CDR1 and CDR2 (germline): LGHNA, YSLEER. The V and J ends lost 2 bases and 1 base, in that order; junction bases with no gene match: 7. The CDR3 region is CASSQKGTGVGNTEAFF. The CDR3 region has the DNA TGCGCCAGCAGCCAAAAAGGGACAGGGGTTGGGAACACTGAAGCTTTCTTT.

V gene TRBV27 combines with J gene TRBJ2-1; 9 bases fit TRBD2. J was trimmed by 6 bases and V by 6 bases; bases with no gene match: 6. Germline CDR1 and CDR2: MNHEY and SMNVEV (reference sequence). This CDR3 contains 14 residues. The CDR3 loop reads CASSPATSGNEQFF. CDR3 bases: TGTGCCAGCAGCCCCGCGACTAGCGGCAATGAGCAGTTCTTC.

The CDR3 protein is CASSLGSGRGYGEQYF. DNA of the CDR3: TGTGCCAGCAGCTTAGGAAGCGGCAGGGGGTACGGTGAGCAGTACTTC. V is TRBV11-3 and J is TRBJ2-7, with 7 bases identical to TRBD1. CDR3 size: 16 residues. CDR1 is SGHNT, CDR2 YENEEA, per germline. With V trimmed by 1 base and J by 7 bases, 13 bases remained unmatched.

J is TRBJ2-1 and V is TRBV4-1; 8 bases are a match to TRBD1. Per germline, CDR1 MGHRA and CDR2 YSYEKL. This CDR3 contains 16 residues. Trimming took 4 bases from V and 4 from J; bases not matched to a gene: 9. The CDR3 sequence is CASSLPLDREYNEQFF. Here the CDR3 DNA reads TGCGCCAGCAGCCTCCCCCTGGACAGGGAATACAATGAGCAGTTCTTC.

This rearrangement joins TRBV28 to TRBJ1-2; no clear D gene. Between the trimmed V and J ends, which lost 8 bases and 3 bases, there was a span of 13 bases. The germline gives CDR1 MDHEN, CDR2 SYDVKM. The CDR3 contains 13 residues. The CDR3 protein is CASGVWSDYGYTF. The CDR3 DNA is TGTGCCAGCGGTGTCTGGAGTGACTATGGCTACACCTTC.

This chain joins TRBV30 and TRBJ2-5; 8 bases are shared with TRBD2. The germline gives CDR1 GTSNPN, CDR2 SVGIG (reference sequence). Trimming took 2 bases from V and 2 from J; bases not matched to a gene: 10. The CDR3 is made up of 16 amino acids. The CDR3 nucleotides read TGTGCCTGGAGTTCAGACGGGGGGGTGAGGCAAGAGACCCAGTACTTC. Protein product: CAWSSDGGVRQETQYF.

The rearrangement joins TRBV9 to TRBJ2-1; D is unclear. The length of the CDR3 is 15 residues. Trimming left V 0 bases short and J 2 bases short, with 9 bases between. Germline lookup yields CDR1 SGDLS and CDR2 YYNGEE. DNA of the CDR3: TGTGCCAGCAGCGTAGTGTCAGGTACCTACAATGAGCAGTTCTTC. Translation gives CASSVVSGTYNEQFF.

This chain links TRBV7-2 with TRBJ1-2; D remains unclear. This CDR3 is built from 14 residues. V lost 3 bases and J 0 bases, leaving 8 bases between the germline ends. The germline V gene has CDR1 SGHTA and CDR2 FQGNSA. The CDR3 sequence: CASSFTIANYGYTF. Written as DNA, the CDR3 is TGTGCCAGCAGCTTCACGATAGCTAACTATGGCTACACCTTC. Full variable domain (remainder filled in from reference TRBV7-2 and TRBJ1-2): GAGVSQSPSNKVTEKGKDVELRCDPISGHTALYWYRQSLGQGLEFLIYFQGNSAPDKSGLPSDRFSAERTGGSVSTLTIQRTQQEDSAVYLCASSFTIANYGYTFGSGTRLTVV.

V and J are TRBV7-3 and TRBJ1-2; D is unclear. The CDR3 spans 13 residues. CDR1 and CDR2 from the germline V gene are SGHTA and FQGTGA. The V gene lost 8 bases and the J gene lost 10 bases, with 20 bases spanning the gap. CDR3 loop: CASAAGPVNDYTF. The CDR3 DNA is TGTGCCAGCGCCGCGGGCCCGGTGAATGACTACACCTTC.

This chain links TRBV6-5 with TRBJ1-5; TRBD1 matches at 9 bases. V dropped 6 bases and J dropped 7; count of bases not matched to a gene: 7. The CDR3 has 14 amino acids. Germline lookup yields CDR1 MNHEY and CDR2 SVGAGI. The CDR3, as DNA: TGTGCCAGCAGAGCGGGACAGGGAGGGCAGCCCCAGCATTTT. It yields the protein CASRAGQGGQPQHF.

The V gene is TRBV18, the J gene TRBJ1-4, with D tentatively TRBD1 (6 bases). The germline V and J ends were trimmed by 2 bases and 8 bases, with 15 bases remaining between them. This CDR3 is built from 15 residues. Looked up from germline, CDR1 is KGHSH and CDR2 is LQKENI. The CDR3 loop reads CASSPISGAGEKLFF. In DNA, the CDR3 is TGTGCCAGCTCACCAATCTCAGGGGCCGGGGAAAAACTGTTTTTT.

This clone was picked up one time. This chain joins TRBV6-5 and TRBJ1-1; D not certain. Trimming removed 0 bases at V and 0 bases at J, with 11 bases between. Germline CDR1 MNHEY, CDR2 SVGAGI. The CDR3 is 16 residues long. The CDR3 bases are TGTGCCAGCAGTTACTCGAATGCGCTCATGAACACTGAAGCTTTCTTT. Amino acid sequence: CASSYSNALMNTEAFF.

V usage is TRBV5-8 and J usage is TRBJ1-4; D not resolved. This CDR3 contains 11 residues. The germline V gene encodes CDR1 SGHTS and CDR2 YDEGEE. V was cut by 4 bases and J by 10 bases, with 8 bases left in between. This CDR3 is CASSLFGKLFF. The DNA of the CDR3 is TGTGCCAGCAGCCTGTTCGGAAAACTGTTTTTT. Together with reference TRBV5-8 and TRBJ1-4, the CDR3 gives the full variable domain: EAGVTQSPTHLIKTRGQQATLRCSPISGHTSVYWYQQALGLGLQFLLWYDEGEERNRGNFPPRFSGRQFPNYSSELNVNALELEDSALYLCASSLFGKLFFGSGTQLSVL.

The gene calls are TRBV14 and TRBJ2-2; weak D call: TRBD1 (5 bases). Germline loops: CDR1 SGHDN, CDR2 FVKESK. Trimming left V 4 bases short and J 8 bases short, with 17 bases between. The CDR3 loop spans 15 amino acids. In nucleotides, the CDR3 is TGTGCCAGCAGCCGACAGCCCGGTCGGAATGGGGAGCTGTTTTTT. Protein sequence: CASSRQPGRNGELFF.

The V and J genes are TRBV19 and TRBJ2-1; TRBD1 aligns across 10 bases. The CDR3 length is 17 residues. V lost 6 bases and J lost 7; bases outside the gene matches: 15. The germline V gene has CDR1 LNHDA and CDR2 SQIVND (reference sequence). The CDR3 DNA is TGTGCCAGTAGCCTAAACTTAGGGACAGGGGTAAGGAATGAGCAGTTCTTC. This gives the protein CASSLNLGTGVRNEQFF.

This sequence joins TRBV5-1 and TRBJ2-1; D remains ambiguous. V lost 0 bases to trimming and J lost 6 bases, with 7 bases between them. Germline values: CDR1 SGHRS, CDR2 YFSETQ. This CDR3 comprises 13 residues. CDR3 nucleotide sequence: TGCGCCAGCAGCTTGGGGGCAGGCAATGAGCAGTTCTTC. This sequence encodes CASSLGAGNEQFF.

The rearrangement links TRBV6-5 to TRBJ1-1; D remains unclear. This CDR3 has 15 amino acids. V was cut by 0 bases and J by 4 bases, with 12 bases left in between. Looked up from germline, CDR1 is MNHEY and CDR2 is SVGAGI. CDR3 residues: CASSYSEAESTEAFF. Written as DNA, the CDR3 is TGTGCCAGCAGTTACTCTGAGGCGGAAAGCACTGAAGCTTTCTTT.